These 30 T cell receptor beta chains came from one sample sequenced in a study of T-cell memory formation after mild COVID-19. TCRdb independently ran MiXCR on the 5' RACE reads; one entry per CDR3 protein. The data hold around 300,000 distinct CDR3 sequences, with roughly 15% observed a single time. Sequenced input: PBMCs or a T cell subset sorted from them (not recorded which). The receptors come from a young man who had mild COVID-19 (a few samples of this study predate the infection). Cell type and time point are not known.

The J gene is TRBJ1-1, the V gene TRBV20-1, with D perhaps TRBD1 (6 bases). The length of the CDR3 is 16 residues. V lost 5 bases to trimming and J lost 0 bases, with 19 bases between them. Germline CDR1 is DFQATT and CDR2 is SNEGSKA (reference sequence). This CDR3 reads CSAPMTGTLMNTEAFF. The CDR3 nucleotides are TGCAGTGCTCCTATGACCGGGACATTGATGAACACTGAAGCTTTCTTT.

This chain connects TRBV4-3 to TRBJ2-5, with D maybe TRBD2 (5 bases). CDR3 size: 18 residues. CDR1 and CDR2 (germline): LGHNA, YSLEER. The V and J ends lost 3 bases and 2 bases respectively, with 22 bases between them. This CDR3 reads CASSQRIPHRTGQETQYF. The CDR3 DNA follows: TGCGCCAGCAGCCAGCGTATCCCTCACCGGACGGGGCAAGAGACCCAGTACTTC.

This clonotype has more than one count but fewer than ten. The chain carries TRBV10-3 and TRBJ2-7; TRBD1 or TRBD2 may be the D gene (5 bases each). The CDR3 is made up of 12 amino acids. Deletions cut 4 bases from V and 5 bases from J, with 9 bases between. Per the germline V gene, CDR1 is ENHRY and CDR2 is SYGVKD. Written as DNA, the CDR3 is TGTGCCATCAGTGCGCAGGGAGACGAGCAGTACGTC. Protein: CAISAQGDEQYV.

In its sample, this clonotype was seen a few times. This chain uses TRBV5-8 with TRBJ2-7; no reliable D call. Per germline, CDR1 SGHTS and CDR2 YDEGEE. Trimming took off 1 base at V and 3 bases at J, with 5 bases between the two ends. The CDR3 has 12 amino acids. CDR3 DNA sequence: TGTGCCAGCAGCTTGCCCAACTACGAGCAGTACTTC. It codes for CASSLPNYEQYF.

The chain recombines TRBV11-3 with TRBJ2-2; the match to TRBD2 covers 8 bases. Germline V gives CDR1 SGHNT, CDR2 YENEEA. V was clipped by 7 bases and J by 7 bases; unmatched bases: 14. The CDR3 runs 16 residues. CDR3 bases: TGTGCCAGCACATACGGGCGGGGGGCCCGAGGCGGGGAGCTGTTTTTT. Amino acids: CASTYGRGARGGELFF. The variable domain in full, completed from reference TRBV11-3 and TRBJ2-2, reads EAGVVQSPRYKIIEKKQPVAFWCNPISGHNTLYWYLQNLGQGPELLIRYENEEAVDDSQLPKDRFSAERLKGVDSTLKIQPAELGDSAVYLCASTYGRGARGGELFFGEGSRLTVL.

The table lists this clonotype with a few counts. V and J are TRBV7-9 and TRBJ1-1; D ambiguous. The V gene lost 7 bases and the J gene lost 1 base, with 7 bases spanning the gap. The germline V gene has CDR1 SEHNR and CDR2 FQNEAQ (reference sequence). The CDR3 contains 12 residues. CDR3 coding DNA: TGTGCCAGCAACCGGAAGAACACTGAAGCTTTCTTT. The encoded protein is CASNRKNTEAFF.

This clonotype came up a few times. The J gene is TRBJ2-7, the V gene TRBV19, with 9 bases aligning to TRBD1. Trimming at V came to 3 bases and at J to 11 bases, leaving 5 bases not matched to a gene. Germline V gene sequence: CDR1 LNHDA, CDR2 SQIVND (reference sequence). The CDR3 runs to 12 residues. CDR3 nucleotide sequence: TGTGCCAGTAGTATCCTTCGGACAGGGGAGTACTTC. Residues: CASSILRTGEYF.

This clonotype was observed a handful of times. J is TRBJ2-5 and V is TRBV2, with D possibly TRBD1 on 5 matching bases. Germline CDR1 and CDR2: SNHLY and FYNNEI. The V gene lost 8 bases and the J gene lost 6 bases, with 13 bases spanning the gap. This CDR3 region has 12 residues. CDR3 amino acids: CASEVGRQTQYF. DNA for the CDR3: TGTGCCAGCGAGGTGGGGCGGCAGACCCAGTACTTC.

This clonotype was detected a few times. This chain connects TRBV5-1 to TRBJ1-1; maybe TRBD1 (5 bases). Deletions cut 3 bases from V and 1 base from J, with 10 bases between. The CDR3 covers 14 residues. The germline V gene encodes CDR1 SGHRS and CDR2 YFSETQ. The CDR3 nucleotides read TGCGCCAGCAGCTCGTGGACAAAGAACACTGAAGCTTTCTTT. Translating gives CASSSWTKNTEAFF.

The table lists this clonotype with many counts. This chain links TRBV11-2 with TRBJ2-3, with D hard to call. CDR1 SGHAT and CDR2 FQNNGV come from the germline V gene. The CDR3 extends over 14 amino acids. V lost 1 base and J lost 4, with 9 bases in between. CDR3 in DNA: TGTGCCAGCAGCTTAGTTGCCGCGGCAGATACGCAGTATTTT. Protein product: CASSLVAAADTQYF.

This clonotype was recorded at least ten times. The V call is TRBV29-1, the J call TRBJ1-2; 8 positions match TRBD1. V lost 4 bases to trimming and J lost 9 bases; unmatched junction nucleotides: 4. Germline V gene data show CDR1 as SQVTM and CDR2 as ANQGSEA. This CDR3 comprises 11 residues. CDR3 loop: CSVGRDRRYTF. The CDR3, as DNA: TGCAGCGTTGGCCGGGACAGGCGCTACACCTTC.

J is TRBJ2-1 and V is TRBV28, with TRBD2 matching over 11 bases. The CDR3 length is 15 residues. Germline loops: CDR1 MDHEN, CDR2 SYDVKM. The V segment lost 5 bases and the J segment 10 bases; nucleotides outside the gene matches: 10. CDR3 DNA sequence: TGTGCCAGCAGTGTGATAGCGGGGGGGACATGGGAGCAGTTCTTC. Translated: CASSVIAGGTWEQFF. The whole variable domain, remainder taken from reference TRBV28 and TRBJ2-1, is DVKVTQSSRYLVKRTGEKVFLECVQDMDHENMFWYRQDPGLGLRLIYFSYDVKMKEKGDIPEGYSVSREKKERFSLILESASTNQTSMYLCASSVIAGGTWEQFFGPGTRLTVL.

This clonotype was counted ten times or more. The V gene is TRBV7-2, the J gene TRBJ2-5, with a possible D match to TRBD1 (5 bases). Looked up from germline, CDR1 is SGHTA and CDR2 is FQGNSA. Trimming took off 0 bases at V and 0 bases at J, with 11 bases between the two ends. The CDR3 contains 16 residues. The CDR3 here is CASSLAKGLDQETQYF. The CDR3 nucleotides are TGTGCCAGCAGCTTAGCGAAGGGGCTGGACCAAGAGACCCAGTACTTC. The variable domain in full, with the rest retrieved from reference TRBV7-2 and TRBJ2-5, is GAGVSQSPSNKVTEKGKDVELRCDPISGHTALYWYRQSLGQGLEFLIYFQGNSAPDKSGLPSDRFSAERTGGSVSTLTIQRTQQEDSAVYLCASSLAKGLDQETQYFGPGTRLLVL.

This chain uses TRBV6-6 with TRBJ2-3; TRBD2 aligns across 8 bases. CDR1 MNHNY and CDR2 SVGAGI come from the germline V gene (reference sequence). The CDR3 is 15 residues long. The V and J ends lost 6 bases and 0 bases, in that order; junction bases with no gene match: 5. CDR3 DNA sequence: TGTGCCAGCAGAATAGCGGGGAGTAGCACAGATACGCAGTATTTT. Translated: CASRIAGSSTDTQYF.

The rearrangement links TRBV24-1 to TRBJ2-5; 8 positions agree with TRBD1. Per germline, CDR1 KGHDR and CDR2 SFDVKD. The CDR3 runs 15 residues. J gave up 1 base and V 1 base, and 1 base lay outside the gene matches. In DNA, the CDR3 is TGTGCCACCAGTGATTTAACAGGGGGCCAAGAGACCCAGTACTTC. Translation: CATSDLTGGQETQYF.

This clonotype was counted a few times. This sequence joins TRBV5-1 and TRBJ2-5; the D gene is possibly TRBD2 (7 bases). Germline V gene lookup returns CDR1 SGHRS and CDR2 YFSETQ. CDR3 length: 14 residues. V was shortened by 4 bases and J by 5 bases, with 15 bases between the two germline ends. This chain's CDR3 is CASSQIGGPETQYF. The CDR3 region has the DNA TGCGCCAGCAGCCAGATCGGGGGGCCTGAGACCCAGTACTTC.

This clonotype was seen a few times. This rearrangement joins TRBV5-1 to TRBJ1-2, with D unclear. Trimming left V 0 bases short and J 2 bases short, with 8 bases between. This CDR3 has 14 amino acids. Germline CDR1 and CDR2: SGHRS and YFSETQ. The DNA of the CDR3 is TGCGCCAGCAGCTTGGTGGTAGGCAACTATGGCTACACCTTC. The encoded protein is CASSLVVGNYGYTF. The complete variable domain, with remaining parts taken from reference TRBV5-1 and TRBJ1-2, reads KAGVTQTPRYLIKTRGQQVTLSCSPISGHRSVSWYQQTPGQGLQFLFEYFSETQRNKGNFPGRFSGRQFSNSRSEMNVSTLELGDSALYLCASSLVVGNYGYTFGSGTRLTVV.

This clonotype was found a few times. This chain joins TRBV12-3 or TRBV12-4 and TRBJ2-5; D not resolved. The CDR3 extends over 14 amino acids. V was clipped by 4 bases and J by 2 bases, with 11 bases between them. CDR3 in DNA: TGTGCCAGCAGTTCTGTCAGTCCTCAAGAGACCCAGTACTTC. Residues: CASSSVSPQETQYF.

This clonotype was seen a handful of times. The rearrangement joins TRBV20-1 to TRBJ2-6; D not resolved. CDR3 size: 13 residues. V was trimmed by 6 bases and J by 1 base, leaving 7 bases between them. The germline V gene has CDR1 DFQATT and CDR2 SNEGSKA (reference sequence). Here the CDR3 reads CSAVQSGANVLTF. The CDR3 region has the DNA TGCAGTGCAGTGCAATCTGGGGCCAACGTCCTGACTTTC.

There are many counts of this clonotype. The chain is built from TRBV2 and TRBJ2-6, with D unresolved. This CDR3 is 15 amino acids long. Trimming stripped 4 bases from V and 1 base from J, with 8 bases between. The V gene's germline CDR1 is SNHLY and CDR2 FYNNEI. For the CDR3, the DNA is TGTGCCAGCAGTGTGAGAGGATCTGGGGCCAACGTCCTGACTTTC. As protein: CASSVRGSGANVLTF.

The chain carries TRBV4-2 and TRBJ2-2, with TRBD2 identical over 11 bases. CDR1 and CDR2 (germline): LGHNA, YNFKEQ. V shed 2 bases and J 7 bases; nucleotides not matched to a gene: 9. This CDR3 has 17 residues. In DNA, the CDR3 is TGTGCCAGCAGCCAAAGGAGGGCTAGCGGGGGGAACGGGGAGCTGTTTTTT. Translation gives CASSQRRASGGNGELFF.

CDR3 sequence reads: CATSRDPGGRPGRQYV. The CDR3, as DNA: TGTGCCACCAGCAGAGATCCGGGGGGGCGGCCCGGAAGGCAGTACGTC. The chain joins TRBV15 to TRBJ2-7; 8 positions match TRBD2. Germline V gene lookup returns CDR1 LNHNV and CDR2 YYDKDF (reference sequence). V lost 0 bases to trimming and J lost 9 bases; unmatched junction nucleotides: 13. CDR3 size: 16 residues.

Written as DNA, the CDR3 is TGCGCCAGCAGCCAAGATCACCCGGGGAGCGGAGATACGCAGTATTTT. Translating gives CASSQDHPGSGDTQYF. The rearrangement joins TRBV4-3 to TRBJ2-3; D is possibly TRBD2 (5 bases). V lost 0 bases and J lost 5, with 15 bases in between. The CDR3 runs 16 residues. The V gene's germline CDR1 is LGHNA and CDR2 YSLEER.

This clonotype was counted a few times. CDR3 amino acids: CASSWGRANTGELFF. CDR3 in DNA: TGTGCCAGCAGTTGGGGCAGGGCGAACACCGGGGAGCTGTTTTTT. The chain carries TRBV6-2 or TRBV6-3 and TRBJ2-2; tentatively, D is TRBD1 (5 bases). Trimming left V 4 bases short and J 0 bases short, with 9 bases between. The CDR3 has 15 amino acids. The germline V gene has CDR1 MNHEY and CDR2 SVGEGT.

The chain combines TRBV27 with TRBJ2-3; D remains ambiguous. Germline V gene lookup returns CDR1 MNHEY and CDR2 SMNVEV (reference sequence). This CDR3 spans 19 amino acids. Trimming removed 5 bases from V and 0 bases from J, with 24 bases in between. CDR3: CASSPPSFRRRSSTDTQYF. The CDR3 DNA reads TGTGCCAGCAGTCCCCCTTCATTCCGTCGCAGGTCTAGCACAGATACGCAGTATTTT.

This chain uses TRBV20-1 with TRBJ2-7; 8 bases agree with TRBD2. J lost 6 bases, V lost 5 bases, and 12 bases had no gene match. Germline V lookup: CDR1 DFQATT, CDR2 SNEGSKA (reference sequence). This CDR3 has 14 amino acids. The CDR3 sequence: CSAHQGRGGPEQYV. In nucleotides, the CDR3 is TGCAGTGCTCACCAAGGTCGGGGGGGCCCCGAGCAGTACGTC.

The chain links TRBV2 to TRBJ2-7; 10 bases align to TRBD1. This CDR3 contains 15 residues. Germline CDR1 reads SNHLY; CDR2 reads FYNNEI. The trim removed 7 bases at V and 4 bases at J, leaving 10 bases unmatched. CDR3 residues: CASTGTGALFYEQYF. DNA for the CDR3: TGTGCCAGCACCGGGACAGGGGCCCTTTTTTACGAGCAGTACTTC. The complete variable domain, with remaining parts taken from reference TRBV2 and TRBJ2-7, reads EPEVTQTPSHQVTQMGQEVILRCVPISNHLYFYWYRQILGQKVEFLVSFYNNEISEKSEIFDDQFSVERPDGSNFTLKIRSTKLEDSAMYFCASTGTGALFYEQYFGPGTRLTVT.

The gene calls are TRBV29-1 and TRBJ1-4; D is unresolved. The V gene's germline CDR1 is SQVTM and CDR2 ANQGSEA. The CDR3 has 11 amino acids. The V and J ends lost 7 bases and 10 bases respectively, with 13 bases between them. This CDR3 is CSAHTAGKLFF. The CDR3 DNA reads TGCAGCGCTCACACCGCCGGAAAACTGTTTTTT. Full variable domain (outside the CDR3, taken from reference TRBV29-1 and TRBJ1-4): SAVISQKPSRDICQRGTSLTIQCQVDSQVTMMFWYRQQPGQSLTLIATANQGSEATYESGFVIDKFPISRPNLTFSTLTVSNMSPEDSSIYLCSAHTAGKLFFGSGTQLSVL.

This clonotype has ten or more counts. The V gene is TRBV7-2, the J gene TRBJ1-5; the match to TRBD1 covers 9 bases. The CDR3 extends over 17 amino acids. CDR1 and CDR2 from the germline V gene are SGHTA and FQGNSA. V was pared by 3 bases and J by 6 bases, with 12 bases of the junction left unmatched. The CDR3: CASSLGGTGSVGQPQHF. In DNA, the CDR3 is TGTGCCAGCAGCTTGGGGGGGACAGGGTCCGTCGGTCAGCCCCAGCATTTT.

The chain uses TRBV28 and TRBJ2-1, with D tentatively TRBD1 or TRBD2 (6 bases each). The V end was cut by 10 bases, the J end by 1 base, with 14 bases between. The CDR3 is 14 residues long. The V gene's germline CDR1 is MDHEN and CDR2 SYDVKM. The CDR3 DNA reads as TGTGCCACCCGAGAAGGGGGGTCCTACAATGAGCAGTTCTTC. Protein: CATREGGSYNEQFF. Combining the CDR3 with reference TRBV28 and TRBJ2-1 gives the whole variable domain DVKVTQSSRYLVKRTGEKVFLECVQDMDHENMFWYRQDPGLGLRLIYFSYDVKMKEKGDIPEGYSVSREKKERFSLILESASTNQTSMYLCATREGGSYNEQFFGPGTRLTVL.